Below, one TCR beta chain is given with its context. Its binding antigen is unknown. No base quality values were provided; no much bigger clone lies one nucleotide off. These data originate in a study of T-cell memory formation after mild COVID-19 (dated by TCRdb to the early 2020s). About the investigation overall: Most TCR sequence clusters were specific to one of the two donors. In a couple of donors, T-cell clones that expanded and contracted after mild COVID-19 were tracked by sequencing TCRalpha and TCRbeta repertoires over time. Two young, previously healthy adult volunteers made up the cohort, one male and one female.

Reading from cysteine to phenylalanine, the CDR3 counts 12 amino acids. The entry retains the CDR3 DNA only, 36 bases that are in frame from base 1. As encoded in the germline V gene (reference sequence), CDR1 is SEHNR while CDR2 is FQNEAQ. Trimming takes 3 bases from V and 4 bases from J, and the germline ends sit 6 bases apart. Ficoll-Paque density gradient centrifugation was used to isolate PBMCs. TCRdb lists the instrument as Illumina NovaSeq 6000. TCRalpha and TCRbeta cDNA libraries were constructed by 5'RACE with constant-segment primers, with sample barcodes and unique molecular identifiers being introduced. RNA was extracted from every sample with Trizol reagent. The libraries were amplified in two PCR steps, and the second step added a second sample barcode and Illumina TruSeq adapters. The libraries were sequenced on an Illumina NovaSeq using 2 x 150 bp paired-end reads. Per the authors' processing: With migec v1.2.7, reads were demultiplexed and then collapsed into UMI-guided consensus sequences. Using mixcr v2.1.11, the UMI consensuses were aligned to TRA and TRB V and J templates and assembled into clonotypes. Clonotypes were classified as expanded or contracted when called significant by both edgeR and NoisET, with noise models trained on biological replicates. edgeR calls used a false discovery rate-adjusted p below 0.01 and a log2 fold-change threshold of 1. PCA with hierarchical clustering of max-normalized trajectories of the 1000 most abundant clonotypes was used as exploratory dynamics analysis. Separately sequenced CD4+ and CD8+ repertoires were used to assign a CD4 or CD8 phenotype to each responding clone. In-frame beta chains were kept once TCRdb had trimmed the public reads at Q25 with fastp and called clones with MiXCR. For every CDR3 protein sequence, its rows merge into one entry that carries the most common genes and DNA. The V and J calls follow TCRdb's processing rather than the paper's. Within this sample are some 68,000 distinct CDR3 sequences, with 16% of them counted one time only. The biggest ten clones account for roughly 33% of the sample.

What the authors observed across the whole study: Clones that contracted from day 15 to 85 showed balanced CD4/CD8 phenotypes, whereas a second wave of clones that expanded from day 15 to 37 leaned towards CD4+. Contracting CD4+ clones appeared mostly in the CM and EM memory subsets, whereas CD8+ clones were enriched in EMRA. Only two mild cases were covered by the study, and larger cohorts that include severe cases with pre-infection samples were considered necessary. The second-wave clones that peaked on day 37 were not confirmed to be SARS-CoV-2 specific. Some responding clones were detected in pre-infection memory, suggesting pre-existing cross-reactive memory T cells joined the SARS-CoV-2 response.

The V gene is TRBV7-9 and the J gene is TRBJ1-2; the D segment cannot be called with confidence. Specimen: PBMCs or a T cell subset sorted from them (not recorded which). This TCR derives from an adult woman who had mild COVID-19 (a few samples of this study predate the infection). The sample titles of this study are shuffled in the database, so cell type and time point are left out; the donor was told from shared clones. CDR3 sequence: CASSLGAYGYTF. The DNA sequence is as follows: TGTGCCAGCAGCTTGGGAGCCTATGGCTACACCTTC.